The 12 T cell receptor beta chains below come from one sample, sequenced in a study of cytomegalovirus exposure and HLA in healthy donors (dated by TCRdb to 2016 to 2017). Libraries were built with the immunoSEQ multiplex PCR assay. For the multiplex PCR, a mixture combining 60 forward primers for TCR Vbeta segments and 13 reverse primers for TCR Jbeta segments was used. TCRdb's version of the immuneACCESS table is confined to in-frame rearrangements and falls short of the full clone set. An unresolved V gene accounts for under half of the shortfall where checked; the remainder is of unknown origin. The sample table holds about 160,000 clones, of which around 84% were seen once. 3.1% of the sample goes to the ten largest clones. The source material was PBMCs. Source of these receptors: a woman aged 40-49 years in good health and CMV-seronegative.

This clone was detected only a few times. This chain uses TRBV6-1 with TRBJ2-7, with TRBD2 identical over 10 bases. CDR3 length: 15 amino acids. V was clipped by 3 bases and J by 2 bases; unmatched bases: 4. Germline CDR1 MNHNS, CDR2 SASEGT. DNA of the CDR3: TGTGCCAGCAGTGAGCAAAGCGGGGGGGCCTACGAGCAGTACTTC. As protein: CASSEQSGGAYEQYF.

This chain joins TRBV11-2 and TRBJ2-1, with 13 bases aligning to TRBD2. The germline gives CDR1 SGHAT, CDR2 FQNNGV. Germline trimming cut 5 bases from V and 5 bases from J; bases unmatched to any gene: 15. The CDR3 totals 19 residues. CDR3 DNA sequence: TGTGCCAGCAGCCCCTCCGTGGGGACTAGCGGGGCTCTAAACAATGAGCAGTTCTTC. Translation: CASSPSVGTSGALNNEQFF.

This chain links TRBV5-6 with TRBJ1-2; D unclear. The CDR3 is 15 residues long. Trimming cost V 3 bases and J 7 bases, with 19 bases left between them. The germline gives CDR1 SGHDT, CDR2 YYEEEE. CDR3 loop: CASSWNQRIVRGYTF. The CDR3, as DNA: TGTGCCAGCAGCTGGAACCAGAGGATAGTACGTGGCTACACCTTC.

This clone was seen only once. The chain employs TRBV28 and TRBJ2-1, with D possibly TRBD2 on 6 matching bases. The CDR3 contains 13 residues. V was shortened by 6 bases and J by 10 bases, with 16 bases between the two germline ends. The germline CDR1 and CDR2 sequences are MDHEN and SYDVKM. This chain's CDR3 is CASRRTARGEQFF. In DNA form, the CDR3 reads TGTGCCAGCAGGCGGACTGCCCGGGGGGAGCAGTTCTTC.

J is TRBJ2-7 and V is TRBV28, with TRBD2 identical over 7 bases. The CDR3 is 15 residues long. Germline V gives CDR1 MDHEN, CDR2 SYDVKM. Trimming removed 2 bases from V and 1 base from J; junction bases left unmatched: 5. This CDR3 is CASSLAGVHSYEQYF. The CDR3 bases are TGTGCCAGCAGTTTAGCGGGGGTACATTCCTACGAGCAGTACTTC. Together with reference TRBV28 and TRBJ2-7, the CDR3 gives the full variable domain: DVKVTQSSRYLVKRTGEKVFLECVQDMDHENMFWYRQDPGLGLRLIYFSYDVKMKEKGDIPEGYSVSREKKERFSLILESASTNQTSMYLCASSLAGVHSYEQYFGPGTRLTVT.

The V call is TRBV10-3, the J call TRBJ2-1, with TRBD2 matching over 8 bases. J gave up 6 bases and V 2 bases, and 3 bases lay outside the gene matches. The CDR3 extends over 14 amino acids. The germline gives CDR1 ENHRY, CDR2 SYGVKD. The CDR3 loop reads CAISEAGGRNEQFF. The DNA of the CDR3 is TGTGCCATCAGTGAGGCGGGGGGTCGCAATGAGCAGTTCTTC.

This chain joins TRBV28 and TRBJ2-2; D possibly corresponds to TRBD2 (7 bases). The germline gives CDR1 MDHEN, CDR2 SYDVKM. The CDR3 is made up of 16 amino acids. V shed 6 bases and J shed 4 bases, with 18 bases lying between them. The CDR3 is CASSSSPGGLTGELFF. The DNA of the CDR3 is TGTGCCAGCAGCTCATCCCCCGGGGGGCTCACCGGGGAGCTGTTTTTT.

The V call is TRBV9, the J call TRBJ2-1, with 9 bases that match TRBD1. Germline CDR1 reads SGDLS; CDR2 reads YYNGEE. The CDR3 covers 13 residues. The junction had 4 bases not matched to a gene; V was cut back by 7 bases and J by 5 bases. CDR3 in DNA: TGTGCCAGCGGGAGGGACAGGGACAATGAGCAGTTCTTC. The encoded protein is CASGRDRDNEQFF.

V and J are TRBV1 and TRBJ1-1; the table's D call, TRBD1, was not checked against the DNA. TRBV1 counts as a pseudogene. This CDR3 comprises 15 residues. CDR3 nucleotide sequence: TGCACCAGCAGCCAGATGACAGGGGAGGTCACTGAAGCTTTCTTT. This codes for CTSSQMTGEVTEAFF.

The rearrangement links TRBV2 to TRBJ2-2, with 13 nucleotides matching TRBD2. V lost 7 bases and J lost 5; bases outside the gene matches: 7. The germline V gene has CDR1 SNHLY and CDR2 FYNNEI. The CDR3 has 16 amino acids. The DNA for the CDR3 is TGTGCCAGCACCCGACTAGCGGGGGGTAGAACCGGGGAGCTGTTTTTT. As protein: CASTRLAGGRTGELFF.

The chain links TRBV5-1 to TRBJ1-1, with 8 bases that match TRBD1. The CDR3 totals 17 residues. The germline CDR1 and CDR2 sequences are SGHRS and YFSETQ. With 7 bases clipped from V and 0 bases from J, the junction kept 14 bases outside the gene matches. The CDR3 region is CASSSGQGALMNTEAFF. In DNA, the CDR3 is TGCGCCAGCTCGTCCGGGCAGGGGGCTCTCATGAACACTGAAGCTTTCTTT.

V usage is TRBV7-9 and J usage is TRBJ1-2; a weak D match, TRBD1 (6 bases). The CDR3 totals 16 residues. The germline V gene encodes CDR1 SEHNR and CDR2 FQNEAQ (reference sequence). Trimming took off 3 bases at V and 4 bases at J, with 18 bases between the two ends. The CDR3 DNA follows: TGTGCCAGCAGCTTCGGTTCAGGGGCTTTCCCCTATGGCTACACCTTC. Protein sequence: CASSFGSGAFPYGYTF.